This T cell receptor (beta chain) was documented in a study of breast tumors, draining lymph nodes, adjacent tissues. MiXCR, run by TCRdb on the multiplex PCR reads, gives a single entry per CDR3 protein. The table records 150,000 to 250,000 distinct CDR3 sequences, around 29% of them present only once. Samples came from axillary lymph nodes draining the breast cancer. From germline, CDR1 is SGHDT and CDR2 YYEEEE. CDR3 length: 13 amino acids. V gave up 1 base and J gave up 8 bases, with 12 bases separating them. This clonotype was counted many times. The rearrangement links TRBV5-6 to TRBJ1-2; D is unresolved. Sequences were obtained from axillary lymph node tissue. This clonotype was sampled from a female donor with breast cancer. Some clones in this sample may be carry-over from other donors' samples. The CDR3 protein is CASSLFPSMGYTF. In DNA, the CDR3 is TGTGCCAGCAGCTTGTTCCCATCGATGGGCTACACCTTC.